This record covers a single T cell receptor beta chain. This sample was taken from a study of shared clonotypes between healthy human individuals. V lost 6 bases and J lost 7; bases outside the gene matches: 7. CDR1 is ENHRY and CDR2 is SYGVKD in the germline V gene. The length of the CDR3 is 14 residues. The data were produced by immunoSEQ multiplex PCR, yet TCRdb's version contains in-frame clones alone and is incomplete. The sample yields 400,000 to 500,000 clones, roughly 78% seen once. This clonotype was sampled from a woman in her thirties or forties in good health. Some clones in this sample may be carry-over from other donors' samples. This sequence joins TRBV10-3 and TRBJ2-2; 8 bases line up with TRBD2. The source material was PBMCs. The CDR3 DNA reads TGTGCCATCAGCGAGGGACTAGTCAACGGGGAGCTGTTTTTT. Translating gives CAISEGLVNGELFF.